The clone carrying this T cell receptor (beta chain) has ten or more counts. V was trimmed by 5 bases and J by 1 base, leaving 13 bases between them. The germline CDR1 and CDR2 sequences are SGHNT and YYREEE (reference sequence). This CDR3 is 14 amino acids long. Time point given: healthy volunteer bleed at 6 weeks. Whole blood, unfractionated, served as the material for total RNA extraction. The data belong to a study of human T cells and chemical hapten exposure. Study in general: Minor pooled library volume differences mainly drove per-sample TCR yield variation.

The library tagged individual cDNA molecules with unique molecular identifiers. TCRdb used MiXCR to reprocess the RACE reads, holding one entry per CDR3 protein. Of fewer than 50,000 distinct CDR3 sequences detected, about 4% appear once; the ten largest clones hold around 5.7%. The receptor was isolated from a human donor in good health. Some clones in this sample may be carry-over from other donors' samples. Material: whole blood. The chain carries TRBV5-4 and TRBJ2-7; weak D call: TRBD2 (6 bases). Here the CDR3 DNA reads TGTGCCAGCAGGGGCGCAGCGGGTTCCTACGAGCAGTACTTC. It encodes CASRGAAGSYEQYF.